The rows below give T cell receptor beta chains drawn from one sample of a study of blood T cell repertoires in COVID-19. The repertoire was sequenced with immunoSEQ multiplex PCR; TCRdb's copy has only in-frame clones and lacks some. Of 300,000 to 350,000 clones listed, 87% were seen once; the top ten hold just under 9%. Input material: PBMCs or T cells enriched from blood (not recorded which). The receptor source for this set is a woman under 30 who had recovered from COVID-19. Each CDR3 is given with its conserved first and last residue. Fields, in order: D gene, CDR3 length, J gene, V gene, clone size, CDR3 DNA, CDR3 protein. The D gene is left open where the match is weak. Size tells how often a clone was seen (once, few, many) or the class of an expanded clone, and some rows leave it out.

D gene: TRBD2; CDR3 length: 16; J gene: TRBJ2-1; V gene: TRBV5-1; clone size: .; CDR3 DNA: TGCGCCATACCGTTTAGCGGGAGGGCCTCCTACAATGAGCAGTTCTTC; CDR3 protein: CAIPFSGRASYNEQFF
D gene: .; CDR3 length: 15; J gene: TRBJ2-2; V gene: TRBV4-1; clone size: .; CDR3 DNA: TGCGCCAGCAGCCAAAATGACAGGAACACCGGGGAGCTGTTTTTT; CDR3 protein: CASSQNDRNTGELFF
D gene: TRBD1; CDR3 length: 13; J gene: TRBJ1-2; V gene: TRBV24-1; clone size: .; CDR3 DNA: TGTGCCACCAGTGCAGGGGGCGGCTATGGCTACACCTTC; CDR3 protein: CATSAGGGYGYTF
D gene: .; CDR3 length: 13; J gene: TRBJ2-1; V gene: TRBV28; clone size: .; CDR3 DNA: TGTGCCAGCAGTTCCCCTTTAGCTCATGAGCAGTTCTTC; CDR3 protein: CASSSPLAHEQFF
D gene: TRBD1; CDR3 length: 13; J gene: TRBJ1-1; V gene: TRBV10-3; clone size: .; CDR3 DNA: TGTGCCATCAAAGGGACAGGGGGCACTGAAGCTTTCTTT; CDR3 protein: CAIKGTGGTEAFF
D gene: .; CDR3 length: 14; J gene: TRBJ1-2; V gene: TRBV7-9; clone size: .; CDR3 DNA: TGTGCCAGCAGCCTCGGAGGCGGGAACTATGGCTACACCTTC; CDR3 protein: CASSLGGGNYGYTF
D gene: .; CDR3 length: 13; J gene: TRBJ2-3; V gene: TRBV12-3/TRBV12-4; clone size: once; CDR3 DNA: TGTGCCAGCAGTTTGGGGCCTTGGGCTACGCAGTATTTT; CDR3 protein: CASSLGPWATQYF
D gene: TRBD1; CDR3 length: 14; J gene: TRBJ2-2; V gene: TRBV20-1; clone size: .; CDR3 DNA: TGCAGTGCTAATGACAGGGGCGTAGCCGGGGAGCTGTTTTTT; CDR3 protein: CSANDRGVAGELFF
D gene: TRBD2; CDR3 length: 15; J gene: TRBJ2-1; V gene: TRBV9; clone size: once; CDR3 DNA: TGTGCCAGCAGCGTAGTAGGGGACTACAACAATGAGCAGTTCTTC; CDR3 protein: CASSVVGDYNNEQFF
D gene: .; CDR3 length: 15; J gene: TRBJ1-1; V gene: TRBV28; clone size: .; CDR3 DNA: TGTGCCAGCAGTTTGGTCGGGGGGGGTGACACTGAAGCTTTCTTT; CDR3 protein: CASSLVGGGDTEAFF
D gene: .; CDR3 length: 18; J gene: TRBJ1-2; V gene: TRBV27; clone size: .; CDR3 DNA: TGTGCCAGCAGTCCCGCGGGCGGGACCCAGAAACGCGTGGAAGGCTACACCTTC; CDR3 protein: CASSPAGGTQKRVEGYTF
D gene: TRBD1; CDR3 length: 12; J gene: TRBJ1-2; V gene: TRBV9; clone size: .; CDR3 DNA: TGTGCCAGCAGCGCCGACAGGGCTGGCTACACCTTC; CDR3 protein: CASSADRAGYTF
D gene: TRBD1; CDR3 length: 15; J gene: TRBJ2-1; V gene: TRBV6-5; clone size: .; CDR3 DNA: TGTGCCAGCAATTCCGGGACAGCGTTTTACAATGAGCAGTTCTTC; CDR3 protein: CASNSGTAFYNEQFF
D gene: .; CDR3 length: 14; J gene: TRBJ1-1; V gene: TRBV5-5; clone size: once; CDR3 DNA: TGTGCCAGCAGCTTCGGGTTCAAGAACACTGAAGCTTTCTTT; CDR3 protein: CASSFGFKNTEAFF
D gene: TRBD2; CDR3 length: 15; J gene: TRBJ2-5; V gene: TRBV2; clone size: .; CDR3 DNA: TGTGCCAGCAGCTTAGACCCGGGGGGGCAAGAGACCCAGTACTTC; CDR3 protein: CASSLDPGGQETQYF